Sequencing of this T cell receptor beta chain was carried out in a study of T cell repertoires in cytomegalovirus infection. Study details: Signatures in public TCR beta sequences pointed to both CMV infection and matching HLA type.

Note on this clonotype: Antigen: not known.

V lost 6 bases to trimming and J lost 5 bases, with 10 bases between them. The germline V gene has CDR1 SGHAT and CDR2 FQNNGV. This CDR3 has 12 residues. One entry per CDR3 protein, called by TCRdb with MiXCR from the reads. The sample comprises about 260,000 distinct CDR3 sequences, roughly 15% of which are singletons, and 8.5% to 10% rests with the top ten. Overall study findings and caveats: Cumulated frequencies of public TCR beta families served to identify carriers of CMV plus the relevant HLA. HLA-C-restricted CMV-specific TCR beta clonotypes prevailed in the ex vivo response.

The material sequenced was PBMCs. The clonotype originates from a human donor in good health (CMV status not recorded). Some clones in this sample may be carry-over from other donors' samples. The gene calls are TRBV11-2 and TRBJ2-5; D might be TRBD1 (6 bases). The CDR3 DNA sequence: TGTGCCAGCAGTACCCAGGGGGAGACCCAGTACTTC. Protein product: CASSTQGETQYF.